A selection of T cell receptor beta chains follows, all from one sample in a study of beta chain features in type 1 diabetes. The repertoire was sequenced with immunoSEQ multiplex PCR; TCRdb's copy has only in-frame clones and lacks some. Altogether roughly 150,000 clones are present, 10% being singletons, with the ten largest covering approximately 0.5%. Material: central memory CD4+ T cells from blood. Receptors were obtained from a man aged 25 to 40 with type 1 diabetes. CDR3s include the opening cysteine and the closing phenylalanine or tryptophan. Each record gives: J gene, V gene, CDR3 length, clone size, D gene, CDR3 protein, CDR3 DNA. D genes are given only for firm matches. Clone size is given for some rows only: seen once, a few or many times, or a class if the clone is expanded.

>TRBJ2-1|TRBV9|15|few|-
CASSVLDYNYNEQFF
TGTGCCAGCAGCGTGTTGGACTACAACTACAATGAGCAGTTCTTC
>TRBJ2-3|TRBV10-3|13|few|TRBD2
CATLPGEGDTQYF
TGTGCCACCCTTCCGGGGGAGGGAGATACGCAGTATTTT
>TRBJ1-2|TRBV6-4|14|many|-
CASSVSPQAYGYTF
TGTGCCAGCAGTGTGTCCCCGCAGGCCTATGGCTACACCTTC
>TRBJ2-3|TRBV10-2|11|few|-
CASRMSDTQYF
TGCGCCAGCAGAATGTCGGATACGCAGTATTTT
>TRBJ2-2|TRBV7-3|12|few|-
CASSSADGELFF
TGTGCCAGCAGCTCTGCGGATGGGGAGCTGTTTTTT
>TRBJ2-7|TRBV18|15|many|-
CASSPGEAVSYEQYF
TGTGCCAGCTCACCAGGGGAGGCCGTCTCCTACGAGCAGTACTTC
>TRBJ2-5|TRBV7-3|15|-|-
CASSPWGRLEETQYF
TGTGCCAGCAGCCCCTGGGGGAGGTTGGAAGAGACCCAGTACTTC
>TRBJ2-1|TRBV5-4|16|-|TRBD2
CASSVRLAGALDEQFF
TGTGCCAGCAGCGTACGACTAGCGGGAGCTTTAGATGAGCAGTTCTTC
>TRBJ2-5|TRBV11-2|13|few|-
CASSRQGGETQYF
TGTGCCAGCTCCCGACAGGGAGGCGAGACCCAGTACTTC
>TRBJ1-4|TRBV28|16|few|TRBD1
CASSLYFRTGDEKLFF
TGTGCCAGCAGTTTATATTTTCGGACAGGGGATGAAAAACTGTTTTTT